These T cell receptor beta chains were read from a single sample in a study of cytomegalovirus exposure and HLA in healthy donors. The assay was immunoSEQ multiplex PCR, and TCRdb's table has in-frame clones only and misses some. This sample contains around 100,000 clones. The sequenced sample consisted of PBMCs. All receptors come from a man aged 45-60 years in good health and CMV-seronegative. The conserved cysteine and the conserved F or W are not part of the CDR3 here. Each record gives: J gene, V gene, CDR3 protein.

TRBJ2-7,TRBV2,ASSGGAASTEQY
TRBJ1-4,TRBV10-3,AISEYAARDGEKLF
TRBJ1-6,TRBV5-6,ASSFIRTAGSPLH
TRBJ2-4,TRBV2,ASSDGVGGTVRKNIQY
TRBJ1-1,TRBV30,AWRPDRFTEAF
TRBJ1-2,TRBV29-1,SVPGQGLYGYT
TRBJ1-1,TRBV2,ASTGYTEAF
TRBJ1-5,TRBV7-9,ASSLAAQGVKH
TRBJ1-1,TRBV5-8,ASSLAQGKNTEAF
TRBJ1-1,TRBV7-2,ASSSSEVMNTEAF
TRBJ1-1,TRBV27,ASRQQGRTTEAF
TRBJ1-6,TRBV6-5,ASSYARYNNSPLH
TRBJ2-1,TRBV18,ASSSQGLGRSEQF
TRBJ2-1,TRBV7-2,ASSLGSATTYNEQF
TRBJ1-5,TRBV19,ASSHRDRSYSNQPQH
TRBJ1-2,TRBV15,ATSSTGTYGYT
TRBJ2-1,TRBV18,ASSPQGYSDNEQF
TRBJ1-5,TRBV18,ASSDNTRGNQPQH
TRBJ1-1,TRBV9,ASSVGGRTEAF
TRBJ1-1,TRBV2,ASGQWGGRGTEAF
TRBJ2-7,TRBV29-1,SVSRQGATEQY
TRBJ2-2,TRBV6-1,ASSALAGGRTGELF
TRBJ2-7,TRBV5-4,ASSLQGNFRHEQY
TRBJ1-4,TRBV20-1,SASSVEKLF
TRBJ2-3,TRBV6-1,ASSTEGGGAVTQY
TRBJ2-7,TRBV10-3,AISSPGQGDEQY
TRBJ1-5,TRBV5-6,ASSLTGNQPQH
TRBJ2-6,TRBV29-1,SAGTGANVLT
TRBJ2-5,TRBV7-9,ATRGSVQETQY
TRBJ1-1,TRBV30,AWNPGSLNTEAF
TRBJ1-5,TRBV7-2,ASSLVLLNQPQH
TRBJ2-7,TRBV18,ASSRLTGQHYEQY
TRBJ2-5,TRBV4-1,ASSPLRGAEQETQY
TRBJ2-7,TRBV4-2,ASSQEVPGGSISYEQY
TRBJ2-7,TRBV29-1,SVEDGETYEQY
TRBJ1-6,TRBV10-3,AISVAWTENSPLH
TRBJ1-4,TRBV6-5,ASSYSNSGWEKLF
TRBJ1-1,TRBV5-1,ASSSQGMNTEAF
TRBJ2-3,TRBV13,ASSLLSGGSTDTQY
TRBJ1-1,TRBV19,ASTTRQGILLHTEAF
TRBJ2-1,TRBV29-1,SVGWEDEQF
TRBJ2-7,TRBV5-5,ASTPGYEQY
TRBJ2-7,TRBV18,ASSPNLLSIGSPNEQY
TRBJ1-1,TRBV9,ASSVVPEKTEAF
TRBJ1-1,TRBV6-6,ASSAGFTWTEAF
TRBJ1-3,TRBV6-1,ASSEGGGAGNTIY
TRBJ2-1,TRBV18,ASSPPVERISYNEQF
TRBJ2-7,TRBV6-1,ASSEAGGDSSYEQY
TRBJ2-5,TRBV6-1,ASSRLAGDQETQY
TRBJ1-2,TRBV13,ASSSMRRGNYGYT
TRBJ2-7,TRBV2,ASSAEVGEQY
TRBJ2-7,TRBV5-1,ASSSSGTTYEQY
TRBJ2-7,TRBV9,ASSPLGRAYEQY
TRBJ1-2,TRBV11-3,ASSLFRDRGNYGYT
TRBJ1-1,TRBV7-9,ASSLGQLLNTEAF